Below, 26 T cell receptor beta chains from the same sample are listed, as sequenced in a study of cytomegalovirus exposure and HLA in healthy donors. Primers for the PCR totalled 60 Vbeta and 13 Jbeta. Produced via immunoSEQ multiplex PCR; TCRdb's table is partial and in-frame only. The sample shows over 150,000 clones, roughly 80% of them seen only once. Source material: PBMCs. All receptors come from a woman between 40 and 55 years old in good health and CMV-seronegative.

V usage is TRBV14 and J usage is TRBJ1-2, with TRBD1 as a possible D gene (5 bases). This CDR3 contains 15 residues. V was clipped by 0 bases and J by 3 bases, with 11 bases between them. The germline V gene encodes CDR1 SGHDN and CDR2 FVKESK. CDR3 in amino acids: CASSQDGGAYYGYTF. In DNA, the CDR3 is TGTGCCAGCAGCCAAGACGGAGGGGCGTACTATGGCTACACCTTC.

This chain links TRBV5-6 with TRBJ1-4; TRBD1 matches at 7 bases. Germline loops: CDR1 SGHDT, CDR2 YYEEEE. With 7 bases clipped from V and 4 bases from J, the junction kept 10 bases outside the gene matches. The CDR3 has 15 residues. CDR3 loop: CASQGVGDSNEKLFF. The DNA of the CDR3 is TGTGCCAGCCAGGGGGTTGGGGACAGTAATGAAAAACTGTTTTTT.

The chain combines TRBV6-1 with TRBJ2-7; D is undetermined. The CDR3 is 11 residues long. Trimming cost V 9 bases and J 3 bases, with 9 bases left between them. Germline V gene sequence: CDR1 MNHNS, CDR2 SASEGT. The CDR3 reads CASKTGYEQYF. In DNA, the CDR3 is TGTGCCAGTAAGACTGGCTACGAGCAGTACTTC.

The chain carries TRBV7-9 and TRBJ2-7; TRBD1 is a possible D gene (6 bases). The CDR3 is 15 residues long. CDR1 and CDR2 from the germline V gene are SEHNR and FQNEAQ (reference sequence). The germline V and J ends were trimmed by 2 bases and 3 bases, with 14 bases remaining between them. CDR3 nucleotides: TGTGCCAGCAGCTTACCGGGACATCCAGTCTACGAGCAGTACTTC. It translates to CASSLPGHPVYEQYF.

The rearrangement uses TRBV30 and TRBJ2-1, with TRBD1 as a possible D gene (6 bases). Germline CDR1 is GTSNPN and CDR2 is SVGIG (reference sequence). Trimming shortened V by 2 bases and J by 7 bases, and 18 bases separated the two germline ends. The CDR3 is 15 residues long. CDR3 coding DNA: TGTGCCTGGAGTAGGGCAGGGGCGAGAGTAAATGAGCAGTTCTTC. This encodes CAWSRAGARVNEQFF. The full variable domain, with the rest looked up from reference TRBV30 and TRBJ2-1, is SQTIHQWPATLVQPVGSPLSLECTVEGTSNPNLYWYRQAAGRGLQLLFYSVGIGQISSEVPQNLSASRPQDRQFILSSKKLLLSDSGFYLCAWSRAGARVNEQFFGPGTRLTVL.

The gene calls are TRBV5-6 and TRBJ1-1, with D perhaps TRBD1 (6 bases). From germline, CDR1 is SGHDT and CDR2 YYEEEE. V was cut by 3 bases and J by 5 bases, with 20 bases left in between. This CDR3 comprises 16 residues. This chain's CDR3 is CASSWGGGRQGTEAFF. DNA for the CDR3: TGTGCCAGCAGCTGGGGGGGTGGGAGGCAGGGGACTGAAGCTTTCTTT.

The gene calls are TRBV19 and TRBJ1-5; D perhaps matches TRBD1 (6 bases). The CDR3 is 15 residues long. V dropped 2 bases and J dropped 4 bases, with 12 bases sitting between them. Germline loops: CDR1 LNHDA, CDR2 SQIVND (reference sequence). CDR3 sequence (DNA): TGTGCCAGTAGTATACAAAGACAGGAGAATCAGCCCCAGCATTTT. Translated: CASSIQRQENQPQHF. The whole variable domain, remainder taken from reference TRBV19 and TRBJ1-5, is DGGITQSPKYLFRKEGQNVTLSCEQNLNHDAMYWYRQDPGQGLRLIYYSQIVNDFQKGDIAEGYSVSREKKESFPLTVTSAQKNPTAFYLCASSIQRQENQPQHFGDGTRLSIL.

CDR3 loop: CASSSTGGALKTEAFF. In DNA, the CDR3 is TGTGCCAGCTCATCAACAGGGGGCGCGTTAAAGACTGAAGCTTTCTTT. This sequence joins TRBV18 and TRBJ1-1; 9 nucleotides line up with TRBD1. Germline values: CDR1 KGHSH, CDR2 LQKENI. The CDR3 has 16 amino acids. V lost 5 bases and J lost 5; bases outside the gene matches: 12.

V is TRBV7-9 and J is TRBJ2-1, with D uncertain. V lost 5 bases and J lost 8, with 13 bases in between. This CDR3 region has 13 residues. The germline CDR1 and CDR2 sequences are SEHNR and FQNEAQ (reference sequence). DNA for the CDR3: TGTGCCAGCAGCCCGCGGCCTTTCGATGAGCAGTTCTTC. It codes for CASSPRPFDEQFF.

The CDR3 DNA is TGTGCCAGCAGCAGCGGGACGGGGGGCCCTGCGCCCCAGCATTTT. This gives the protein CASSSGTGGPAPQHF. V and J are TRBV28 and TRBJ1-5; perhaps TRBD1 as D (6 bases). The CDR3 length is 15 residues. Per germline, CDR1 MDHEN and CDR2 SYDVKM. V was pared by 6 bases and J by 9 bases, with 21 bases between.

This clone was seen only a few times. The chain is built from TRBV30 and TRBJ1-2; 7 nucleotides agree with TRBD1. In germline, CDR1 is GTSNPN, CDR2 SVGIG (reference sequence). The CDR3 loop spans 12 amino acids. With V trimmed by 4 bases and J by 6 bases, 5 bases remained unmatched. CDR3 loop: CAWTGDRNGYTF. DNA for the CDR3: TGTGCCTGGACGGGGGACAGAAATGGCTACACCTTC.

J is TRBJ2-5 and V is TRBV2, with 13 bases lining up with TRBD2. Germline CDR1 and CDR2: SNHLY and FYNNEI. The CDR3 runs 16 residues. V was pared by 5 bases and J by 2 bases, with 5 bases of the junction left unmatched. The CDR3 spells CASSLGLAGPQETQYF. For the CDR3, the DNA is TGTGCCAGCAGTTTGGGACTAGCGGGACCACAAGAGACCCAGTACTTC.

The gene calls are TRBV25-1 and TRBJ1-2, with D unresolved. CDR1 is MGHDK, CDR2 SYGVNS, per germline. The CDR3 is 12 residues long. The V gene lost 6 bases and the J gene lost 11 bases, with 16 bases spanning the gap. CDR3 protein: CASRVGLDPYTF. The CDR3 DNA reads TGTGCCAGCAGGGTAGGACTGGATCCATACACCTTC.

The rearrangement joins TRBV6-5 to TRBJ1-1; D not certain. The CDR3 is 15 residues long. Germline lookup yields CDR1 MNHEY and CDR2 SVGAGI. The ends were cut back, 0 bases at V and 1 base at J, with 9 bases in the middle. CDR3 protein: CASSYSVLENTEAFF. CDR3 coding DNA: TGTGCCAGCAGTTACTCGGTACTTGAGAACACTGAAGCTTTCTTT.

V is TRBV30 and J is TRBJ1-5; a possible D gene is TRBD1 (5 bases). V was shortened by 5 bases and J by 5 bases, with 13 bases between the two germline ends. Per the germline V gene, CDR1 is GTSNPN and CDR2 is SVGIG (reference sequence). This CDR3 has 13 amino acids. The CDR3 bases are TGTGCCTGGGAAAAGGGACTGGATCAGCCCCAGCATTTT. It translates to CAWEKGLDQPQHF.

V and J are TRBV6-1 and TRBJ1-5; no clear D gene. Germline CDR1 reads MNHNS; CDR2 reads SASEGT. The CDR3 consists of 15 residues. Trimming shortened V by 0 bases and J by 6 bases, and 12 bases separated the two germline ends. The CDR3 region is CASSEATGFPQPQHF. Written as DNA, the CDR3 is TGTGCCAGCAGTGAAGCTACCGGGTTTCCTCAGCCCCAGCATTTT.

The chain is built from TRBV6-5 and TRBJ1-5; TRBD1 matches 7 bases. The CDR3 totals 14 residues. Per germline, CDR1 MNHEY and CDR2 SVGAGI. V lost 4 bases to trimming and J lost 4 bases; unmatched junction nucleotides: 4. CDR3 sequence: CASSFRQGNQPQHF. CDR3 in DNA: TGTGCCAGCAGTTTCCGACAGGGTAATCAGCCCCAGCATTTT.

This chain uses TRBV5-1 with TRBJ2-5, with D possibly being TRBD2 (6 bases). Germline lookup yields CDR1 SGHRS and CDR2 YFSETQ. Deletions cut 5 bases from V and 5 bases from J, with 13 bases between. The CDR3 sequence is 13 residues long. The CDR3 spells CASREEGRETQYF. CDR3 bases: TGCGCCAGCAGAGAGGAGGGGAGGGAGACCCAGTACTTC.

This chain uses TRBV6-6 with TRBJ1-2, with no clear D. V was cut by 8 bases and J by 6 bases, with 16 bases left in between. The CDR3 is made up of 13 amino acids. The V gene's germline CDR1 is MNHNY and CDR2 SVGAGI (reference sequence). CDR3 in amino acids: CASGDTGRDGYTF. The CDR3 coding sequence is TGTGCCAGCGGGGATACCGGGAGGGATGGCTACACCTTC.

Note on this clone: Different DNA sequences within this sample yield the same CDR3. This chain uses TRBV6-1 with TRBJ2-3; the match to TRBD2 covers 9 bases. V trimming: 2 bases; J trimming: 0 bases; junction bases outside the gene matches: 0. This CDR3 is built from 15 residues. CDR1 and CDR2 from the germline V gene are MNHNS and SASEGT. The CDR3, as DNA: TGTGCCAGCAGTGAACTAGCGGGGAGCACAGATACGCAGTATTTT. Amino acids: CASSELAGSTDTQYF.

This clone has more than one count but fewer than ten. The chain has TRBV28 and TRBJ1-3, with 9 bases identical to TRBD1. Per germline, CDR1 MDHEN and CDR2 SYDVKM. This CDR3 region has 16 residues. With V trimmed by 6 bases and J by 3 bases, 9 bases remained unmatched. The chain's CDR3 is CASRSPPGQGGNTIYF. DNA of the CDR3: TGTGCCAGCAGAAGCCCCCCGGGACAGGGTGGAAACACCATATATTTT.

The V and J genes are TRBV6-1 and TRBJ1-2; tentative D call: TRBD1 (6 bases). Germline V gene lookup returns CDR1 MNHNS and CDR2 SASEGT. CDR3 length equals 14 residues. The V end lost 4 bases, the J end lost 6 bases, and 15 bases lay between the germline ends. CDR3 sequence reads: CASSVTEQGNGYTF. The CDR3 DNA is TGTGCCAGCAGTGTAACTGAACAGGGAAATGGCTACACCTTC.

The V call is TRBV29-1, the J call TRBJ2-7, with D tentatively TRBD1 (6 bases). Germline CDR1 SQVTM, CDR2 ANQGSEA. The CDR3 runs to 14 residues. Trimming removed 3 bases at V and 6 bases at J, with 18 bases between. For the CDR3, the DNA is TGCAGCGTTGAGGGGTACAGGGAATCAGGCGAGCAGTACTTC. Translated, it gives CSVEGYRESGEQYF.

This sequence joins TRBV13 and TRBJ2-7, with a tentative D call TRBD2 (6 bases). The CDR3 covers 16 residues. Trimming left V 5 bases short and J 0 bases short, with 17 bases between. The V gene's germline CDR1 is PRHDT and CDR2 FYEKMQ (reference sequence). The CDR3 DNA is TGTGCCAGCAGCCTATCGGGACTTACCAGCTCCTACGAGCAGTACTTC. Protein product: CASSLSGLTSSYEQYF.

The rearrangement joins TRBV2 to TRBJ1-3; 10 positions agree with TRBD1. The germline CDR1 and CDR2 sequences are SNHLY and FYNNEI. The CDR3 is 14 amino acids. J was trimmed by 4 bases and V by 7 bases; bases with no gene match: 4. The CDR3 spells CASMGDRGGNTIYF. The CDR3 DNA reads as TGTGCCAGCATGGGGGACAGGGGAGGAAACACCATATATTTT.

The chain employs TRBV4-1 and TRBJ1-2, with a weak D call TRBD1 (5 bases). Per germline, CDR1 MGHRA and CDR2 YSYEKL. The CDR3 totals 14 residues. Trimming removed 3 bases at V and 4 bases at J, with 12 bases between. CDR3: CASSHPTEFYGYTF. CDR3 nucleotides: TGCGCCAGCAGCCATCCGACAGAATTCTATGGCTACACCTTC.